The 18 T cell receptor beta chains listed next were all sequenced from one sample in a study of T cell responses to AZD1222 COVID-19 vaccine. The data were produced by immunoSEQ multiplex PCR, yet TCRdb's version contains in-frame clones alone and is incomplete. The sample gives 72,000 or so clones, around 84% of which show up once; about a fifth is in the top ten. The sample in question was peripheral blood, obtained on day 0 of AZD1222 vaccination. These receptors all come from an adult in good health.

This sequence joins TRBV7-9 and TRBJ1-2, with 8 bases matching TRBD1. V dropped 1 base and J dropped 8; count of bases not matched to a gene: 6. The germline V gene encodes CDR1 SEHNR and CDR2 FQNEAQ (reference sequence). The CDR3 has 14 amino acids. The CDR3 reads CASSLGTGQAGYTF. The CDR3 DNA is TGTGCCAGCAGCTTAGGAACGGGACAGGCGGGCTACACCTTC. Full variable domain (remainder filled in from reference TRBV7-9 and TRBJ1-2): DTGVSQNPRHKITKRGQNVTFRCDPISEHNRLYWYRQTLGQGPEFLTYFQNEAQLEKSRLLSDRFSAERPKGSFSTLEIQRTEQGDSAMYLCASSLGTGQAGYTFGSGTRLTVV.

This sequence joins TRBV4-1 and TRBJ1-2, with 9 bases that match TRBD1. Trimming removed 4 bases from V and 7 bases from J; junction bases left unmatched: 7. The CDR3 covers 14 residues. CDR1 and CDR2 (germline): MGHRA, YSYEKL. CDR3 nucleotides: TGCGCCAGCAGCCCTACAGGGGGCTGGGTTGGCTACACCTTC. It codes for CASSPTGGWVGYTF.

This clone showed up just a few times. This rearrangement joins TRBV9 to TRBJ1-1, with D hard to call. The V gene's germline CDR1 is SGDLS and CDR2 YYNGEE. Between the trimmed V and J ends, which lost 3 bases and 8 bases, there was a span of 11 bases. This CDR3 spans 12 amino acids. The CDR3 reads CASSGTSPEAFF. CDR3 coding DNA: TGTGCCAGCAGCGGTACTTCACCCGAAGCTTTCTTT.

In this sample, this clone turned up a few times. This sequence joins TRBV4-2 and TRBJ2-7, with D perhaps TRBD2 (6 bases). Germline V gives CDR1 LGHNA, CDR2 YNFKEQ. V shed 3 bases and J shed 6 bases, with 12 bases lying between them. There are 13 residues in the CDR3. CDR3: CASSQGEGGEQYF. CDR3 bases: TGTGCCAGCAGCCAGGGAGAGGGAGGCGAGCAGTACTTC.

The chain links TRBV19 to TRBJ1-2, with TRBD1 matching 7 bases. Trimming took 4 bases from V and 5 from J; bases not matched to a gene: 10. Germline values: CDR1 LNHDA, CDR2 SQIVND (reference sequence). The CDR3 has 15 amino acids. The CDR3 is CASSTPGQTVYGYTF. In DNA, the CDR3 is TGTGCCAGTAGTACCCCGGGACAGACCGTTTATGGCTACACCTTC.

The chain carries TRBV3-1 (or the pseudogene TRBV3-2) and TRBJ2-1, with 9 bases identical to TRBD2. Per the germline V gene, CDR1 is LGHDT and CDR2 is YNNKEL (reference sequence). V lost 4 bases, J lost 4 bases, and 8 bases stayed unmatched. The CDR3 totals 16 residues. This chain's CDR3 is CASSRPSSGVYNEQFF. CDR3 nucleotides: TGTGCCAGCAGCCGGCCCTCTAGCGGGGTATACAATGAGCAGTTCTTC.

The rearrangement links TRBV18 to TRBJ2-5; the D is unclear. The CDR3 consists of 14 residues. With 0 bases removed from V and 2 bases from J, the gap between germline ends came to 7 bases. Germline V gene data show CDR1 as KGHSH and CDR2 as LQKENI. Here the CDR3 reads CASSPPLRQETQYF. The CDR3 bases are TGTGCCAGCTCACCACCGTTGCGACAAGAGACCCAGTACTTC.

This clone was seen a handful of times. The V gene is TRBV30, the J gene TRBJ1-1; the match to TRBD1 covers 8 bases. Trimming removed 1 base from V and 1 base from J; junction bases left unmatched: 8. The CDR3 totals 16 residues. Germline lookup yields CDR1 GTSNPN and CDR2 SVGIG (reference sequence). The CDR3 is CAWSGAETGANTEAFF. CDR3 sequence (DNA): TGTGCCTGGAGTGGGGCCGAGACAGGGGCGAACACTGAAGCTTTCTTT. The variable domain in full, with the rest retrieved from reference TRBV30 and TRBJ1-1, is SQTIHQWPATLVQPVGSPLSLECTVEGTSNPNLYWYRQAAGRGLQLLFYSVGIGQISSEVPQNLSASRPQDRQFILSSKKLLLSDSGFYLCAWSGAETGANTEAFFGQGTRLTVV.

This chain uses TRBV5-1 with TRBJ1-1; D is perhaps TRBD1 (5 bases). Trimming took off 0 bases at V and 7 bases at J, with 13 bases between the two ends. Germline V gene sequence: CDR1 SGHRS, CDR2 YFSETQ. The CDR3 contains 14 residues. The CDR3 coding sequence is TGCGCCAGCAGCTTGGGACGGGCAGGGCATGAAGCTTTCTTT. Its translation is CASSLGRAGHEAFF.

A single count supports this clone. This rearrangement joins TRBV30 to TRBJ2-1, with 10 bases aligning to TRBD2. With V trimmed by 5 bases and J by 10 bases, 5 bases remained unmatched. The CDR3 contains 12 residues. In germline, CDR1 is GTSNPN, CDR2 SVGIG (reference sequence). The CDR3 loop reads CAWGGSGGEQFF. DNA of the CDR3: TGTGCCTGGGGTGGTAGCGGGGGGGAGCAGTTCTTC.

The rearrangement uses TRBV5-1 and TRBJ2-5; TRBD2 matches 14 bases. The length of the CDR3 is 15 residues. J lost 5 bases, V lost 2 bases, and 2 bases had no gene match. Looked up from germline, CDR1 is SGHRS and CDR2 is YFSETQ. In nucleotides, the CDR3 is TGCGCCAGCAGCTTAGGACTAGCGGGAGGTGAGACCCAGTACTTC. Protein sequence: CASSLGLAGGETQYF.

This chain uses TRBV19 with TRBJ2-5; D is unresolved. Germline V gene data show CDR1 as LNHDA and CDR2 as SQIVND (reference sequence). The length of the CDR3 is 15 residues. Trimming took off 5 bases at V and 4 bases at J, with 17 bases between the two ends. The CDR3 spells CASSLTHDPRETQYF. Here the CDR3 DNA reads TGTGCCAGTAGTCTCACACACGACCCTAGAGAGACCCAGTACTTC.

CDR3 in amino acids: CSVSKGTGGLGTNEKLFF. The CDR3 DNA reads TGCAGCGTATCGAAGGGGACAGGGGGCCTGGGGACTAATGAAAAACTGTTTTTT. The chain couples TRBV29-1 to TRBJ1-4, with 12 bases identical to TRBD1. CDR3 length: 18 amino acids. V shed 6 bases and J 2 bases; nucleotides not matched to a gene: 13. The germline CDR1 and CDR2 sequences are SQVTM and ANQGSEA.

This clone was counted only a few times. The same CDR3 also results from other DNA sequences found in this sample. The chain has TRBV19 and TRBJ2-2; tentatively, D is TRBD1 (5 bases). The CDR3 is 13 amino acids. Trimming removed 5 bases from V and 7 bases from J, with 11 bases in between. Germline lookup yields CDR1 LNHDA and CDR2 SQIVND (reference sequence). The CDR3 region is CASSPQGSGELFF. The CDR3 bases are TGTGCCAGTAGTCCCCAGGGTAGCGGGGAGCTGTTTTTT.

The chain employs TRBV5-1 and TRBJ1-1; D may be TRBD1 (6 bases). In germline, CDR1 is SGHRS, CDR2 YFSETQ. Trimming took 0 bases from V and 4 from J, leaving 16 bases between them. The CDR3 has 16 residues. CDR3 in amino acids: CASSLARGARITEAFF. The CDR3 coding sequence is TGCGCCAGCAGCTTGGCTCGGGGGGCGCGAATCACTGAAGCTTTCTTT.

The chain has TRBV27 and TRBJ1-5; a weak D match, TRBD1 (5 bases). CDR3 length: 16 amino acids. Germline-derived CDR1 and CDR2 are MNHEY and SMNVEV (reference sequence). V was trimmed by 4 bases and J by 1 base, leaving 14 bases between them. CDR3 sequence: CASSSDPGGSNQPQHF. The DNA for the CDR3 is TGTGCCAGCAGTTCAGACCCGGGGGGAAGCAATCAGCCCCAGCATTTT.

The chain joins TRBV19 to TRBJ2-6; possibly TRBD1 for D (6 bases). Between the trimmed V and J ends, which lost 2 bases and 2 bases, there was a span of 16 bases. Germline CDR1 LNHDA, CDR2 SQIVND (reference sequence). CDR3 length equals 18 residues. The CDR3 bases are TGTGCCAGTAGTATATTTTTAACAGGGCACCCTGGGGCCAACGTCCTGACTTTC. Translating it yields CASSIFLTGHPGANVLTF.

The CDR3 loop is CASSLDGRQETQYF. The CDR3 region has the DNA TGTGCCAGCAGCTTAGACGGGAGACAAGAGACCCAGTACTTC. The rearrangement joins TRBV7-9 to TRBJ2-5, with D possibly TRBD2 on 6 matching bases. V lost 1 base and J 2 bases, leaving 8 bases between the germline ends. Germline CDR1 and CDR2: SEHNR and FQNEAQ (reference sequence). This CDR3 region has 14 residues.